The 18 T cell receptor beta chains listed next were all sequenced from one sample in a study of blood T cell repertoires in COVID-19. Libraries were prepared by immunoSEQ multiplex PCR; TCRdb keeps only in-frame clonotypes and omits some of them. Here the sample spans 200,000 to 300,000 clones, 82% being singletons. The material sequenced was peripheral blood. The receptors here all came from a woman aged 60-75 years with active or convalescent COVID-19.

The J gene is TRBJ2-7, the V gene TRBV7-9, with D perhaps matching TRBD1 (6 bases). Deletions cut 3 bases from V and 3 bases from J, with 12 bases between. The CDR3 has 14 residues. Germline loops: CDR1 SEHNR, CDR2 FQNEAQ (reference sequence). The CDR3 DNA reads as TGTGCCAGCAGCTTGGGGGCAGGGGACTACGAGCAGTACTTC. Translating it yields CASSLGAGDYEQYF.

This chain connects TRBV19 to TRBJ2-5; TRBD1 matches at 8 bases. The V and J ends lost 6 bases and 4 bases, in that order; junction bases with no gene match: 13. Germline-derived CDR1 and CDR2 are LNHDA and SQIVND (reference sequence). This CDR3 contains 16 residues. The CDR3 DNA follows: TGTGCCAGTAGCCCGGCCCGCACAGGGGGTGGAGAGACCCAGTACTTC. Encoded protein: CASSPARTGGGETQYF.

The J gene is TRBJ2-5, the V gene TRBV19, with TRBD2 identical over 9 bases. From germline, CDR1 is LNHDA and CDR2 SQIVND (reference sequence). The CDR3 extends over 15 amino acids. After removal of 3 bases from V and 5 bases from J, the junction contained 7 bases not matched to a gene. DNA for the CDR3: TGTGCCAGTAGTATCACGGGACTAGCTGGGGAGACCCAGTACTTC. Translated, it gives CASSITGLAGETQYF.

The V call is TRBV7-2, the J call TRBJ2-6, with D perhaps TRBD2 (6 bases). This CDR3 spans 17 amino acids. Germline V gene sequence: CDR1 SGHTA, CDR2 FQGNSA. V lost 2 bases to trimming and J lost 3 bases, with 14 bases between them. CDR3 sequence: CASSLSSGGGGANVLTF. The DNA of the CDR3 is TGTGCCAGCAGCTTATCTTCCGGGGGTGGTGGGGCCAACGTCCTGACTTTC.

The rearrangement links TRBV15 to TRBJ2-2; possibly TRBD1 for D (6 bases). The germline V and J ends were trimmed by 4 bases and 5 bases, with 17 bases remaining between them. The CDR3 runs to 16 residues. The germline gives CDR1 LNHNV, CDR2 YYDKDF (reference sequence). CDR3 nucleotide sequence: TGTGCCACCAGCAAAGATATAGGACAGAGGACCGGGGAGCTGTTTTTT. It codes for CATSKDIGQRTGELFF.

This rearrangement joins TRBV7-9 to TRBJ2-3; 11 bases align to TRBD1. Germline V lookup: CDR1 SEHNR, CDR2 FQNEAQ (reference sequence). J gave up 5 bases and V 5 bases, and 6 bases lay outside the gene matches. This CDR3 has 15 amino acids. CDR3 in DNA: TGTGCCAGCAGCACCCGGGGACAGGGGGTAGATACGCAGTATTTT. This gives the protein CASSTRGQGVDTQYF. The variable domain in full, completed from reference TRBV7-9 and TRBJ2-3, reads DTGVSQNPRHKITKRGQNVTFRCDPISEHNRLYWYRQTLGQGPEFLTYFQNEAQLEKSRLLSDRFSAERPKGSFSTLEIQRTEQGDSAMYLCASSTRGQGVDTQYFGPGTRLTVL.

This clone has a handful of counts. J is TRBJ2-7 and V is TRBV19; 9 bases fit TRBD1. The CDR3 is 11 amino acids. Trimming removed 9 bases from V and 5 bases from J; junction bases left unmatched: 2. Germline lookup yields CDR1 LNHDA and CDR2 SQIVND (reference sequence). CDR3 amino acids: CASRQGDEQYF. The DNA for the CDR3 is TGTGCCAGCCGACAGGGGGACGAGCAGTACTTC.

This clone was detected only a few times. The rearrangement links TRBV29-1 to TRBJ1-1; a weak D match, TRBD1 (5 bases). The CDR3 is 15 amino acids. Germline V gene data show CDR1 as SQVTM and CDR2 as ANQGSEA. V lost 3 bases and J lost 1, with 15 bases in between. Written as DNA, the CDR3 is TGCAGCGTTGACCCAAGGCGAACAGGGAACACTGAAGCTTTCTTT. Protein product: CSVDPRRTGNTEAFF.

The chain is built from TRBV2 and TRBJ2-7; the D gene is possibly TRBD2 (6 bases). Germline loops: CDR1 SNHLY, CDR2 FYNNEI. This CDR3 has 12 residues. The V gene lost 4 bases and the J gene lost 7 bases, with 11 bases spanning the gap. The DNA of the CDR3 is TGTGCCAGCAGTGGGCCTGGAGGGGAGCAGTACTTC. This gives the protein CASSGPGGEQYF.

The genes are TRBV27 and TRBJ1-2; tentative D call: TRBD1 (5 bases). V gave up 2 bases and J gave up 4 bases, with 14 bases separating them. CDR1 and CDR2 (germline): MNHEY, SMNVEV (reference sequence). The CDR3 extends over 15 amino acids. For the CDR3, the DNA is TGTGCCAGCAGTTTAAACCCCAGGGATAGCTATGGCTACACCTTC. Translation: CASSLNPRDSYGYTF.

This clone was seen only a few times. The rearrangement uses TRBV7-8 and TRBJ2-7; D possibly corresponds to TRBD2 (6 bases). The germline gives CDR1 SGHVS, CDR2 FQNEAQ. The CDR3 totals 15 residues. Trimming stripped 5 bases from V and 0 bases from J, with 14 bases between. CDR3 nucleotide sequence: TGTGCCAGCAGCCCCAGGACTACACCCTCCTACGAGCAGTACTTC. It is translated as CASSPRTTPSYEQYF.

J is TRBJ2-5 and V is TRBV6-5; tentatively, D is TRBD1 (6 bases). The CDR3 has 13 amino acids. V was pared by 9 bases and J by 3 bases, with 14 bases between. Germline lookup yields CDR1 MNHEY and CDR2 SVGAGI. CDR3 region: CASTGKGEETQYF. In DNA, the CDR3 is TGTGCCAGTACAGGGAAGGGGGAAGAGACCCAGTACTTC.

J is TRBJ2-7 and V is TRBV6-6; 10 positions match TRBD1. The germline V gene encodes CDR1 MNHNY and CDR2 SVGAGI (reference sequence). J was trimmed by 1 base and V by 5 bases; bases with no gene match: 5. The CDR3 is 15 amino acids. CDR3: CASSNPGQGSYEQYF. CDR3 in DNA: TGTGCCAGCAGTAATCCGGGACAGGGGTCCTACGAGCAGTACTTC.

The chain is built from TRBV9 and TRBJ1-1; D is undetermined. Per the germline V gene, CDR1 is SGDLS and CDR2 is YYNGEE. V lost 3 bases to trimming and J lost 5 bases, with 17 bases between them. The CDR3 is 15 amino acids. For the CDR3, the DNA is TGTGCCAGCAGCGCCCAAGGGATAGGGAGTACTGAAGCTTTCTTT. Its translation is CASSAQGIGSTEAFF.

The chain carries TRBV5-4 and TRBJ2-6; D unresolved. CDR1 and CDR2 from the germline V gene are SGHNT and YYREEE (reference sequence). This CDR3 has 16 amino acids. The V end lost 4 bases, the J end lost 2 bases, and 13 bases lay between the germline ends. The CDR3 bases are TGTGCCAGCAGCCCGAAGACAAAACCTGGGGCCAACGTCCTGACTTTC. Protein sequence: CASSPKTKPGANVLTF.

The chain couples TRBV11-3 to TRBJ2-2; no definite D call. The germline V and J ends were trimmed by 5 bases and 0 bases, with 13 bases remaining between them. This CDR3 has 16 amino acids. Germline values: CDR1 SGHNT, CDR2 YENEEA. As DNA, the CDR3 is TGTGCCAGCAGCCAACATTGGGCCTCGAACACCGGGGAGCTGTTTTTT. Its protein is CASSQHWASNTGELFF.

This clone was counted a few times. The chain links TRBV20-1 to TRBJ1-6; 8 bases map to TRBD1. The CDR3 is 15 amino acids. Germline-derived CDR1 and CDR2 are DFQATT and SNEGSKA (reference sequence). V shed 3 bases, J shed 6 bases, and the junction held 7 bases outside the gene matches. The CDR3 spells CSASTQGGGNSPLHF. The CDR3 DNA follows: TGCAGTGCTAGTACACAGGGGGGGGGTAATTCACCCCTCCACTTT.

This chain joins TRBV19 and TRBJ2-2; 8 bases align to TRBD1. With 4 bases clipped from V and 4 bases from J, the junction kept 8 bases outside the gene matches. The CDR3 spans 16 residues. The germline CDR1 and CDR2 sequences are LNHDA and SQIVND (reference sequence). The CDR3 region has the DNA TGTGCCAGTAGTAGGTGGACAGGGTATAGCACCGGGGAGCTGTTTTTT. As protein: CASSRWTGYSTGELFF. The full variable domain, completed using reference TRBV19 and TRBJ2-2, is DGGITQSPKYLFRKEGQNVTLSCEQNLNHDAMYWYRQDPGQGLRLIYYSQIVNDFQKGDIAEGYSVSREKKESFPLTVTSAQKNPTAFYLCASSRWTGYSTGELFFGEGSRLTVL.